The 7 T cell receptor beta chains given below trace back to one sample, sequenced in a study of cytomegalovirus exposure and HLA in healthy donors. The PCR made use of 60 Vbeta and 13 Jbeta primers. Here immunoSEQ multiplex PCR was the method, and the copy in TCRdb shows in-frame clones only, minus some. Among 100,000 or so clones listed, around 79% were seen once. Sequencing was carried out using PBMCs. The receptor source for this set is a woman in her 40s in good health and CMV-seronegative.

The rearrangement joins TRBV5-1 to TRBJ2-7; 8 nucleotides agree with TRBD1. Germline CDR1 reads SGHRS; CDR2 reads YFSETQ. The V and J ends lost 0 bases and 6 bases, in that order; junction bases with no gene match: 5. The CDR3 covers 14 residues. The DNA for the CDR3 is TGCGCCAGCAGCTTGGGCGGGACAGGCCCCGAGCAGTACTTC. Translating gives CASSLGGTGPEQYF.

The CDR3 sequence is CASLDGGTNLRNYGYTF. The CDR3 DNA reads as TGTGCCAGTCTTGATGGCGGGACGAACCTAAGAAACTATGGCTACACCTTC. The chain carries TRBV2 and TRBJ1-2; weak D call: TRBD1 (5 bases). CDR3 length: 17 residues. Germline values: CDR1 SNHLY, CDR2 FYNNEI. The ends were cut back, 9 bases at V and 2 bases at J, with 25 bases in the middle.

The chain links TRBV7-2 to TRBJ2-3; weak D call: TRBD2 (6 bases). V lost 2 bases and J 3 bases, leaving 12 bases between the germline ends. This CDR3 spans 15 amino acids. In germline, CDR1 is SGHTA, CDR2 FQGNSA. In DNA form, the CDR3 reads TGTGCCAGCAGCTTACTGGACTACTATACAGATACGCAGTATTTT. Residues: CASSLLDYYTDTQYF.

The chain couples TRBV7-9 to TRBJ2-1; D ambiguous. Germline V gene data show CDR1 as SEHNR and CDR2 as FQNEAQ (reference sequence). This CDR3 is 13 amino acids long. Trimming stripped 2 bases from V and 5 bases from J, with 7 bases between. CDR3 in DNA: TGTGCCAGCAGCTTAATGAGTAACAATGAGCAGTTCTTC. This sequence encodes CASSLMSNNEQFF.

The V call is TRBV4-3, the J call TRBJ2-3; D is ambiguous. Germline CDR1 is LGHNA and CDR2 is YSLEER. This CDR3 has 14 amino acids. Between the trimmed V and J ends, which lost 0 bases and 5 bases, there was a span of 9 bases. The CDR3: CASSQEFSGDTQYF. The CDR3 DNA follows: TGCGCCAGCAGCCAAGAATTCTCCGGAGATACGCAGTATTTT.

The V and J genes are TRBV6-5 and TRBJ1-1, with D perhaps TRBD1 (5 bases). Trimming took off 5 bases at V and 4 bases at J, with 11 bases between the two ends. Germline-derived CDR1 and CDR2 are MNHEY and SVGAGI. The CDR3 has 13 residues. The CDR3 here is CASSTGPGTEAFF. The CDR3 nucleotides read TGTGCCAGCAGTACAGGTCCAGGCACTGAAGCTTTCTTT.

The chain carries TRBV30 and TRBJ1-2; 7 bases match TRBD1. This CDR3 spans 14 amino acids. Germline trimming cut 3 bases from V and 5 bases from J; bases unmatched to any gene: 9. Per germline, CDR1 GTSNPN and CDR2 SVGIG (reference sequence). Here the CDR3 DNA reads TGTGCCTGGAGAGGCGGGACAGATTTATATGGCTACACCTTC. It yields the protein CAWRGGTDLYGYTF.